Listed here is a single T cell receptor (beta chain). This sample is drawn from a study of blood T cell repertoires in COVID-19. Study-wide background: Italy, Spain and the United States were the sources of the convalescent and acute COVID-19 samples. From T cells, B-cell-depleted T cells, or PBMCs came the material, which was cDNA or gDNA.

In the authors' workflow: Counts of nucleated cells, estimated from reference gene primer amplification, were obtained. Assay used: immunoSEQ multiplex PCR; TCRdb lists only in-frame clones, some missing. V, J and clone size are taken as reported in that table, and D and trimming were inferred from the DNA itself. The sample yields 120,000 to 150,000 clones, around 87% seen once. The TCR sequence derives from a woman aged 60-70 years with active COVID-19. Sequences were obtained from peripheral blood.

CDR3 nucleotides: TGCGCCAGCAGCTTGAACAGGGGGCTGGGCACCGGGGAGCTGTTTTTT. Encoded protein: CASSLNRGLGTGELFF. This chain connects TRBV5-1 to TRBJ2-2; 9 nucleotides align to TRBD1. V shed 1 base and J 4 bases; nucleotides not matched to a gene: 5. Germline values: CDR1 SGHRS, CDR2 YFSETQ. The CDR3 spans 16 residues. Filled out from reference TRBV5-1 and TRBJ2-2, the complete variable domain reads KAGVTQTPRYLIKTRGQQVTLSCSPISGHRSVSWYQQTPGQGLQFLFEYFSETQRNKGNFPGRFSGRQFSNSRSEMNVSTLELGDSALYLCASSLNRGLGTGELFFGEGSRLTVL.